This T cell receptor (beta chain) emerged from a study of blood T cell repertoires in COVID-19. For the study at large: Material from acute and convalescent COVID-19 was sourced from the United States, Italy and Spain. PBMCs, B-cell-depleted T cells, or T cells provided the cDNA or gDNA that made up the material.

The CDR3 extends over 17 amino acids. Trimming at V came to 8 bases and at J to 2 bases, leaving 12 bases not matched to a gene. Germline V gene data show CDR1 as SEHNR and CDR2 as FQNEAQ (reference sequence). Original processing notes: Estimates of nucleated cell counts were drawn from the amplification of reference gene primers. Libraries were prepared by immunoSEQ multiplex PCR; TCRdb keeps only in-frame clonotypes and omits some of them. The DNA gave D and trimming, while V, J and clone size come from that table. The sample holds 90,000 or so clones, more than 65% seen once. The sample taken for sequencing was peripheral blood. This receptor was identified in a man in his fifties or sixties with acute or convalescent COVID-19. The V gene is TRBV7-9, the J gene TRBJ1-5; 10 bases agree with TRBD1. The CDR3 region is CASYPRDRGSGNQPQHF. CDR3 coding DNA: TGTGCCAGCTATCCTCGGGACAGGGGAAGTGGCAATCAGCCCCAGCATTTT.